Below are 9 T cell receptor beta chains sequenced from a single sample in a study of OX40 agonist ivuxolimab in advanced cancers. Clones were sequenced by immunoSEQ multiplex PCR, and TCRdb holds only the in-frame ones, with some missing. The table lists approximately 39,000 clones, approximately 90% of them singletons. The starting material was CD4+ or CD8+ T cells sorted from blood, obtained in a trial of the OX40 agonist ivuxolimab. Receptors originate from an adult with an advanced solid tumor such as melanoma, head and neck, liver or kidney cancer.

The rearrangement uses TRBV6-5 and TRBJ1-2; 8 bases match TRBD1. The CDR3 contains 13 residues. The germline CDR1 and CDR2 sequences are MNHEY and SVGAGI. Unmatched junction bases numbered 3, after V lost 6 bases and J lost 3 bases. This CDR3 is CASSHRGDYGYTF. The CDR3 DNA is TGTGCCAGCAGCCACAGGGGGGACTATGGCTACACCTTC.

The CDR3 DNA is TGTGCCAGCAACCTCCCGTGGCGGGTGCTTGTTTACGAGCAGTACTTC. It is translated as CASNLPWRVLVYEQYF. The chain links TRBV28 to TRBJ2-7, with TRBD2 as a possible D gene (5 bases). Germline V CDR1 and CDR2: MDHEN, SYDVKM. The CDR3 extends over 16 amino acids. Trimming took 7 bases from V and 4 from J, leaving 23 bases between them.

The chain has TRBV6-6 and TRBJ2-7; maybe TRBD1 (5 bases). Trimming shortened V by 1 base and J by 2 bases, and 9 bases separated the two germline ends. Looked up from germline, CDR1 is MNHNY and CDR2 is SVGAGI (reference sequence). The CDR3 contains 14 residues. CDR3 sequence: CASSYWPGTYEQYF. The CDR3 DNA reads as TGTGCCAGCAGTTACTGGCCAGGGACCTACGAGCAGTACTTC.

The CDR3 DNA is TGTGCCTGGCTCGGGACCAGCTCCTACGAGCAGTACTTC. Its translation: CAWLGTSSYEQYF. The chain recombines TRBV30 with TRBJ2-7; perhaps D is TRBD1 or TRBD2 (5 bases each). CDR3 length: 13 residues. V lost 5 bases and J 0 bases, leaving 11 bases between the germline ends. Germline CDR1 GTSNPN, CDR2 SVGIG (reference sequence).

The V gene is TRBV6-1, the J gene TRBJ2-7; D may correspond to TRBD1 or TRBD2 (6 bases each). The CDR3 is 14 residues long. Per germline, CDR1 MNHNS and CDR2 SASEGT. With 7 bases removed from V and 2 bases from J, the gap between germline ends came to 15 bases. The CDR3 DNA is TGTGCCAGCAATCATTTAGGGGGGACCTACGAGCAGTACTTC. This codes for CASNHLGGTYEQYF.

CDR3 bases: TGTGCCTGGAACTCGTTTCCAGGAGAGCAGTACTTC. Translation gives CAWNSFPGEQYF. The chain links TRBV30 to TRBJ2-7; no clear D. The CDR3 covers 12 residues. The germline V gene has CDR1 GTSNPN and CDR2 SVGIG (reference sequence). V was cut by 4 bases and J by 7 bases, with 14 bases left in between. Full variable domain (rest looked up from reference TRBV30 and TRBJ2-7): SQTIHQWPATLVQPVGSPLSLECTVEGTSNPNLYWYRQAAGRGLQLLFYSVGIGQISSEVPQNLSASRPQDRQFILSSKKLLLSDSGFYLCAWNSFPGEQYFGPGTRLTVT.

The chain carries TRBV9 and TRBJ2-5; D not resolved. V shed 0 bases and J shed 2 bases, with 8 bases lying between them. The germline CDR1 and CDR2 sequences are SGDLS and YYNGEE. CDR3 length: 14 amino acids. CDR3 in amino acids: CASSVEGSQETQYF. CDR3 DNA sequence: TGTGCCAGCAGCGTAGAAGGGTCGCAAGAGACCCAGTACTTC.

This chain joins TRBV28 and TRBJ2-3; 8 bases are shared with TRBD1. CDR1 and CDR2 from the germline V gene are MDHEN and SYDVKM. The junction had 7 bases not matched to a gene; V was cut back by 5 bases and J by 3 bases. This CDR3 region has 15 residues. CDR3 bases: TGTGCCAGCAGTCCCCCCCGGACAGGGACAGATACGCAGTATTTT. It codes for CASSPPRTGTDTQYF. Together with reference TRBV28 and TRBJ2-3, the CDR3 gives the full variable domain: DVKVTQSSRYLVKRTGEKVFLECVQDMDHENMFWYRQDPGLGLRLIYFSYDVKMKEKGDIPEGYSVSREKKERFSLILESASTNQTSMYLCASSPPRTGTDTQYFGPGTRLTVL.

The V and J genes are TRBV28 and TRBJ2-1, with D hard to call. Germline V gene data show CDR1 as MDHEN and CDR2 as SYDVKM. CDR3 size: 15 residues. V was clipped by 5 bases and J by 0 bases, with 11 bases between them. In nucleotides, the CDR3 is TGTGCCAGCAGTCTGGGTCTCCACTCCTACAATGAGCAGTTCTTC. Protein: CASSLGLHSYNEQFF.